These 22 T cell receptor beta chains share one sample of origin, sequenced in a study of T cells after yellow fever vaccination. TCRdb analysed the 5' RACE reads with MiXCR anew, one entry per CDR3 protein. Of roughly 160,000 distinct CDR3 sequences in the sample, 7% to 10% are singletons; the top ten hold about 40%. The material sequenced was CD8+ T cells sorted from PBMCs, taken 45 days after the yellow fever booster vaccination. The receptors derive from a man aged 18 to 29 who received the YFV17D yellow fever vaccine.

This clonotype has just a few counts. This rearrangement joins TRBV12-3 or TRBV12-4 to TRBJ2-7; D tentatively reads TRBD1 or TRBD2 (5 bases each). The CDR3 runs to 14 residues. Trimming shortened V by 3 bases and J by 2 bases, and 11 bases separated the two germline ends. The CDR3 sequence is CASSFARGAYEQYF. CDR3 coding DNA: TGTGCCAGCAGTTTTGCACGGGGCGCCTACGAGCAGTACTTC.

The genes are TRBV12-3 or TRBV12-4 and TRBJ2-2; no definite D call. The CDR3 has 15 amino acids. Trimming removed 7 bases at V and 6 bases at J, with 18 bases between. For the CDR3, the DNA is TGTGCCAGCAACCCGCGTTGGGCAGCCGCCGGGGAGCTGTTTTTT. It translates to CASNPRWAAAGELFF.

This clonotype appeared a few times. The gene calls are TRBV6-4 and TRBJ2-3, with 8 bases lining up with TRBD2. The CDR3 sequence is 16 residues long. Trimming cost V 3 bases and J 2 bases; bases outside gene matches: 7. Germline CDR1 MRHNA, CDR2 SNTAGT. The CDR3 nucleotides read TGTGCCAGCAGTGAGGCGGGGGGAAAACACACAGATACGCAGTATTTT. This translates into CASSEAGGKHTDTQYF.

This clonotype was counted between two and nine times. This chain uses TRBV4-1 with TRBJ1-2, with 7 bases that match TRBD1. With V trimmed by 1 base and J by 3 bases, 5 bases remained unmatched. This CDR3 spans 15 amino acids. Germline CDR1 and CDR2: MGHRA and YSYEKL. CDR3 sequence (DNA): TGCGCCAGCAGCCAAGGCCCGACAGGGCACTATGGCTACACCTTC. The encoded protein is CASSQGPTGHYGYTF.

CDR3 loop: CASSQDGRPGDEQFF. The CDR3 DNA follows: TGCGCCAGCAGCCAAGACGGTCGGCCCGGGGATGAGCAGTTCTTC. The chain joins TRBV4-1 to TRBJ2-1; weak D call: TRBD2 (5 bases). The CDR3 runs 15 residues. Germline CDR1 is MGHRA and CDR2 is YSYEKL. V was pared by 0 bases and J by 8 bases, with 14 bases between.

The chain employs TRBV4-3 and TRBJ1-5, with a weak D call TRBD1 (5 bases). With 5 bases removed from V and 3 bases from J, the gap between germline ends came to 14 bases. Germline V gene lookup returns CDR1 LGHNA and CDR2 YSLEER. The CDR3 has 15 residues. CDR3 amino acids: CASSSERGANQPQHF. The CDR3 DNA sequence: TGCGCCAGCAGCTCAGAAAGAGGGGCCAATCAGCCCCAGCATTTT.

This clonotype was counted between two and nine times. The rearrangement links TRBV10-3 to TRBJ1-2, with a weak D call TRBD1 (5 bases). The CDR3 extends over 14 amino acids. Germline V lookup: CDR1 ENHRY, CDR2 SYGVKD. Trimming removed 6 bases at V and 4 bases at J, with 15 bases between. The CDR3 coding sequence is TGTGCCATCAGCCCCGGGGTAGGGGTCTATGGCTACACCTTC. Protein sequence: CAISPGVGVYGYTF.

The J gene is TRBJ2-7, the V gene TRBV3-1; 9 nucleotides align to TRBD1. The germline V gene has CDR1 LGHDT and CDR2 YNNKEL (reference sequence). CDR3 length: 15 residues. V gave up 3 bases and J gave up 5 bases; unmatched junction bases: 8. CDR3 DNA: TGTGCCAGCAGCCACGCCGGACAGGGGAGGGACGAGCAGTACTTC. Translated: CASSHAGQGRDEQYF.

This clonotype was detected only a few times. V gene TRBV5-6 combines with J gene TRBJ1-1, with D perhaps TRBD1 (5 bases). Germline V lookup: CDR1 SGHDT, CDR2 YYEEEE. The V gene lost 4 bases and the J gene lost 1 base, with 14 bases spanning the gap. This CDR3 contains 15 residues. The CDR3 is CASSLPQGANTEAFF. In DNA, the CDR3 is TGTGCCAGCAGCCTACCCCAGGGTGCGAACACTGAAGCTTTCTTT.

The chain employs TRBV12-3 or TRBV12-4 and TRBJ2-3, with 9 bases identical to TRBD2. This CDR3 comprises 17 residues. With 5 bases clipped from V and 4 bases from J, the junction kept 13 bases outside the gene matches. The CDR3 here is CASSPAWAGGPADTQYF. The CDR3 region has the DNA TGTGCCAGCAGTCCCGCCTGGGCGGGGGGGCCAGCAGATACGCAGTATTTT.

V gene TRBV4-3 combines with J gene TRBJ2-1; D is tentatively TRBD1 or TRBD2 (6 bases each). In germline, CDR1 is LGHNA, CDR2 YSLEER. Between the trimmed V and J ends, which lost 5 bases and 10 bases, there was a span of 15 bases. The CDR3 contains 13 residues. In DNA, the CDR3 is TGCGCCAGCAGCTCTAGGGGGGTTGGGGAGCAGTTCTTC. It is translated as CASSSRGVGEQFF.

The chain joins TRBV14 to TRBJ1-3; 8 bases are shared with TRBD1. Germline CDR1 SGHDN, CDR2 FVKESK. CDR3 length equals 17 residues. The ends lost 0 bases at V and 7 bases at J; junction bases unmatched: 11. The CDR3 protein is CASSQDPTRDRRNTIYF. Written as DNA, the CDR3 is TGTGCCAGCAGCCAAGATCCAACCAGGGACAGGCGGAACACCATATATTTT.

This clonotype was observed many times. J is TRBJ1-1 and V is TRBV4-2; D gene uncertain. V was shortened by 4 bases and J by 1 base, with 10 bases between the two germline ends. There are 14 residues in the CDR3. The germline gives CDR1 LGHNA, CDR2 YNFKEQ. For the CDR3, the DNA is TGTGCCAGCAGCCCTTCAATTAGGAACACTGAAGCTTTCTTT. Its protein is CASSPSIRNTEAFF.

The chain is built from TRBV9 and TRBJ2-5; maybe TRBD1 (5 bases). This CDR3 is built from 14 residues. The germline V and J ends were trimmed by 2 bases and 5 bases, with 13 bases remaining between them. Germline lookup yields CDR1 SGDLS and CDR2 YYNGEE. In DNA form, the CDR3 reads TGTGCCAGCAGCGTGGGGCCTGAGGAGGAGACCCAGTACTTC. It encodes CASSVGPEEETQYF.

Relative to its sample, this clonotype is medium-sized (0.01 to 0.1%). The V gene is TRBV7-3, the J gene TRBJ1-1; 7 nucleotides match TRBD1. The CDR3 is made up of 13 amino acids. Germline V lookup: CDR1 SGHTA, CDR2 FQGTGA. V shed 4 bases, J shed 6 bases, and the junction held 5 bases outside the gene matches. The CDR3 nucleotides read TGTGCCAGCAGCTGGTACAGGGGATCTGAAGCTTTCTTT. Protein product: CASSWYRGSEAFF.

This chain links TRBV6-5 with TRBJ2-7, with D possibly matching TRBD1 (5 bases). This CDR3 region has 13 residues. Trimming cost V 2 bases and J 4 bases, with 9 bases left between them. Germline CDR1 reads MNHEY; CDR2 reads SVGAGI. The CDR3 loop is CASSYGARYEQYV. The CDR3 DNA is TGTGCCAGCAGTTACGGGGCAAGGTACGAGCAGTACGTC.

This chain uses TRBV7-9 with TRBJ2-1; no definite D call. The germline V gene encodes CDR1 SEHNR and CDR2 FQNEAQ (reference sequence). This CDR3 has 12 amino acids. The ends were cut back, 5 bases at V and 10 bases at J, with 12 bases in the middle. As DNA, the CDR3 is TGTGCCAGCAGCCCCACCTCGCTAGAGCAGTTCTTC. Amino acids: CASSPTSLEQFF.

V gene TRBV6-6 combines with J gene TRBJ2-2, with 8 bases identical to TRBD1. V gave up 0 bases and J gave up 0 bases; unmatched junction bases: 6. This CDR3 region has 18 residues. CDR1 is MNHNY and CDR2 is SVGAGI in the germline V gene (reference sequence). DNA of the CDR3: TGTGCCAGCAGTTACTCCCCCGGGACAGGCTCGAACACCGGGGAGCTGTTTTTT. This translates into CASSYSPGTGSNTGELFF.

This clonotype was observed a few times. The chain has TRBV3-1 and TRBJ2-1; no firm D call. V lost 8 bases, J lost 10 bases, and 9 bases lay in between. The CDR3 is made up of 10 amino acids. CDR1 is LGHDT, CDR2 YNNKEL, per germline (reference sequence). In DNA form, the CDR3 reads TGTGCCAGCGGGTTATACGAGCAGTTCTTC. It is translated as CASGLYEQFF.

This clonotype turned up a few times. The rearrangement uses TRBV28 and TRBJ2-7; a possible D gene is TRBD1 (6 bases). V was clipped by 3 bases and J by 6 bases, with 12 bases between them. Germline V gene sequence: CDR1 MDHEN, CDR2 SYDVKM. The CDR3 has 13 residues. The CDR3 protein is CASSFNRVSEQYV. The CDR3 DNA sequence: TGTGCCAGCAGTTTTAACAGGGTTTCCGAGCAGTACGTC.

This clonotype appeared a few times. The chain recombines TRBV6-5 with TRBJ1-2; D gene unclear. Germline V gene data show CDR1 as MNHEY and CDR2 as SVGAGI. V lost 6 bases to trimming and J lost 2 bases, with 7 bases between them. The CDR3 consists of 12 residues. The DNA of the CDR3 is TGTGCCAGCAGACCGGGAAACTATGGCTACACCTTC. It codes for CASRPGNYGYTF.

This clonotype has a handful of counts. CDR3 in DNA: TGTGCCAGCAGCTTAGGATACGGAGTAGAGACCCAGTACTTC. Its translation is CASSLGYGVETQYF. V gene TRBV11-3 combines with J gene TRBJ2-5; no clear D gene. The CDR3 has 14 amino acids. Trimming left V 1 base short and J 4 bases short, with 10 bases between. Germline CDR1 reads SGHNT; CDR2 reads YENEEA.